The rows below give T cell receptor beta chains drawn from one sample of a study of T cell responses to AZD1222 COVID-19 vaccine. The assay was immunoSEQ multiplex PCR, and TCRdb's table has in-frame clones only and misses some. The sample has about 130,000 clones; more than 80% are singletons. Sample: peripheral blood, taken on day 0 of AZD1222 vaccination. These receptor sequences come from an adult in good health. The CDR3 runs from the conserved cysteine through the conserved F or W. The D gene is left open where the match is weak. The listing skips clone size in some rows; elsewhere it reads once, few, many or a size class.

v_gene	abundance	j_gene	d_gene	CDR3aa	CDR3nt
TRBV5-6	NA	TRBJ2-1	TRBD2	CASRPEFGLAVVEQFF	TGTGCCAGCAGGCCCGAGTTTGGACTAGCGGTGGTAGAGCAGTTCTTC
TRBV6-5	NA	TRBJ1-2	TRBD1	CASGGREGARSYTF	TGTGCCAGCGGGGGGAGGGAGGGGGCGCGTAGCTACACCTTC
TRBV6-6	NA	TRBJ1-6	NA	CASSFQSLDNSPLHF	TGTGCCAGCAGTTTCCAGAGCCTAGATAATTCACCCCTCCACTTT
TRBV9	NA	TRBJ2-1	TRBD2	CASSVSLAGGSSYNEQFF	TGTGCCAGCAGCGTATCCTTAGCGGGAGGGAGCTCCTACAATGAGCAGTTCTTC
TRBV28	NA	TRBJ1-5	TRBD1	CASRAGTGYQPQHF	TGTGCCAGCAGAGCCGGGACAGGGTACCAGCCCCAGCATTTT
TRBV7-9	NA	TRBJ1-4	NA	CASSLNRGRNEKLFF	TGTGCCAGCAGCTTAAATCGGGGGCGAAACGAAAAACTGTTTTTT
TRBV12-5	NA	TRBJ1-2	TRBD1	CASQRGRGYTF	TGTGCTAGTCAAAGGGGGCGGGGCTACACCTTC
TRBV30	NA	TRBJ2-5	NA	CAWGGAQETQYF	TGTGCCTGGGGGGGGGCCCAAGAGACCCAGTACTTC
TRBV6-5	NA	TRBJ1-6	NA	CASSYSPSRNSPLHF	TGTGCCAGCAGTTACTCCCCATCGCGTAATTCACCCCTCCACTTT
TRBV4-3	once	TRBJ1-3	NA	CASSQNFNSGNTIYF	TGCGCCAGCAGCCAAAACTTTAACTCTGGAAACACCATATATTTT
TRBV19	NA	TRBJ2-7	TRBD1	CASSLRSGGFYEQYF	TGTGCCAGTAGTCTTCGGTCAGGGGGCTTCTACGAGCAGTACTTC
TRBV6-5	NA	TRBJ2-2	TRBD2	CASSYGRGTGELFF	TGTGCCAGCAGTTATGGGCGGGGGACCGGGGAGCTGTTTTTT
TRBV6-1	NA	TRBJ2-7	NA	CASSEAWAGEQYF	TGTGCCAGCAGTGAAGCGTGGGCAGGCGAGCAGTACTTC
TRBV20-1	NA	TRBJ2-7	NA	CSARDLDEQYF	TGCAGTGCTAGAGATCTAGACGAGCAGTACTTC
TRBV12-3/TRBV12-4	NA	TRBJ2-7	NA	CASSLTYEQYF	TGTGCCAGCAGCCTAACCTACGAGCAGTACTTC
TRBV28	NA	TRBJ1-5	NA	CASSANLLRDHLIVQPQHF	TGTGCCAGCAGTGCTAATCTCCTTAGGGACCACTTAATCGTTCAGCCCCAGCATTTT
TRBV2	NA	TRBJ2-7	NA	CASGPGRFLGGREYEQYF	TGTGCCAGCGGCCCGGGGCGCTTTCTAGGGGGGCGAGAATACGAGCAGTACTTC
TRBV19	NA	TRBJ1-1	TRBD1	CASSMRTGAGTEAFF	TGTGCCAGTAGTATGCGGACAGGGGCGGGGACTGAAGCTTTCTTT
TRBV3-1/TRBV3-2	once	TRBJ1-5	NA	CASSQKVFGSDGAGGNQPQHF	TGTGCCAGCAGCCAAAAAGTTTTCGGGTCCGACGGGGCCGGTGGCAATCAGCCCCAGCATTTT
TRBV6-5	NA	TRBJ2-2	TRBD2	CAVTSGGDTGELFF	TGTGCCGTAACGAGCGGGGGCGACACCGGGGAGCTGTTTTTT
TRBV24-1	NA	TRBJ1-2	TRBD1	CATRAGGNYGYTF	TGTGCCACCCGGGCAGGGGGAAACTATGGCTACACCTTC
TRBV28	few	TRBJ2-2	NA	CATSGMLDTGELFF	TGTGCCACCTCAGGGATGCTCGACACCGGGGAGCTGTTTTTT
TRBV19	NA	TRBJ1-2	TRBD1	CASSTDRGLLTGYTF	TGTGCCAGTAGCACCGACAGGGGGCTACTTACTGGCTACACCTTC
TRBV5-4	few	TRBJ2-7	NA	CASSLNLEQYF	TGTGCCAGCAGCTTGAACCTCGAGCAGTACTTC
TRBV5-4	NA	TRBJ1-4	NA	CASSFAAKEKLFF	TGTGCCAGCAGCTTTGCCGCTAAGGAAAAACTGTTTTTT
TRBV11-2	NA	TRBJ1-2	NA	CASSLSGRAYGYTF	TGTGCCAGCAGCCTGTCGGGCAGGGCCTATGGCTACACCTTC
TRBV3-1/TRBV3-2	NA	TRBJ2-7	NA	CASSPGPTRPSYEQYF	TGTGCCAGCAGCCCGGGACCCACGCGCCCCTCCTACGAGCAGTACTTC
TRBV6-5	NA	TRBJ2-5	NA	CASSKDRRETQYF	TGTGCCAGCAGTAAGGACAGAAGAGAGACCCAGTACTTC
TRBV5-4	NA	TRBJ1-6	TRBD1	CASSSDRDNSPLHF	TGTGCCAGCAGCTCCGACAGGGATAATTCACCCCTCCACTTT
TRBV7-3	NA	TRBJ2-1	NA	CASSLSGEQFF	TGTGCCAGCAGCTTAAGTGGTGAGCAGTTCTTC
TRBV7-9	NA	TRBJ1-1	TRBD1	CASRNRPPDRGRAEAFF	TGTGCCAGCAGAAACAGACCCCCCGACAGGGGGCGGGCTGAAGCTTTCTTT
TRBV28	NA	TRBJ1-4	NA	CASSARRVANEKLFF	TGTGCCAGCAGTGCCCGGCGCGTAGCTAATGAAAAACTGTTTTTT
TRBV4-1	few	TRBJ1-4	NA	CASSLPGTTNEKLFF	TGCGCCAGCAGCCTCCCAGGGACAACTAATGAAAAACTGTTTTTT
TRBV30	NA	TRBJ1-4	NA	CAWSTTEKYDEKLFF	TGTGCCTGGAGTACGACAGAAAAGTACGACGAAAAACTGTTTTTT
TRBV5-6	NA	TRBJ1-2	NA	CASSLSQNYGYTF	TGTGCCAGCAGCTTATCCCAGAACTATGGCTACACCTTC
TRBV2	NA	TRBJ2-1	NA	CASSVITGGGEQFF	TGTGCCAGCAGTGTAATAACAGGAGGGGGTGAGCAGTTCTTC
TRBV6-2/TRBV6-3	NA	TRBJ2-1	TRBD2	CASSYGLAGGREQFF	TGTGCCAGCAGTTACGGGCTAGCGGGAGGACGCGAGCAGTTCTTC
TRBV6-5	NA	TRBJ2-7	NA	CASSYSQSDRTKQYF	TGTGCCAGCAGTTACTCGCAGAGTGATCGGACGAAGCAGTACTTC
TRBV28	NA	TRBJ2-7	NA	CASRGKAYEQYF	TGTGCCAGTCGAGGTAAAGCCTACGAGCAGTACTTC
TRBV3-1/TRBV3-2	once	TRBJ2-5	NA	CASRPLAGRGETQYF	TGTGCCAGCAGGCCCCTGGCAGGGCGCGGGGAGACCCAGTACTTC
TRBV2	NA	TRBJ2-7	TRBD2	CASSEEQFDVAGAREQYF	TGTGCCAGCAGTGAAGAACAATTCGATGTCGCGGGAGCGCGGGAGCAGTACTTC
TRBV21-1	NA	TRBJ2-7	NA	CASSKGSGAQIPVTSLRQYF	TGTGCCAGCAGCAAAGGAAGCGGGGCCCAAATCCCTGTTACGAGTTTAAGGCAGTACTTC
TRBV7-9	NA	TRBJ1-3	NA	CASSWTQGSGNTIYF	TGTGCCAGCAGCTGGACACAGGGCTCTGGAAACACCATATATTTT
TRBV5-6	NA	TRBJ1-2	NA	CASSFGRERPGTF	TGTGCCAGCAGCTTCGGTCGGGAGCGACCGGGGACCTTC
TRBV27	NA	TRBJ1-6	NA	CASSLTLHPINSPLHF	TGTGCCAGCAGTTTAACGTTACACCCGATTAATTCACCCCTCCACTTT
TRBV28	NA	TRBJ1-2	NA	CASSLQANYGYTF	TGTGCCAGCAGTCTTCAAGCTAACTATGGCTACACCTTC
TRBV6-1	NA	TRBJ2-5	NA	CASSEAQGWGETQYF	TGTGCCAGCAGTGAAGCGCAAGGGTGGGGGGAGACCCAGTACTTC
TRBV11-2	NA	TRBJ2-7	NA	CASSFHYEQYF	TGTGCCAGCAGCTTCCACTACGAGCAGTACTTC
TRBV28	NA	TRBJ1-2	NA	CASSPPGGYGYTF	TGTGCCAGCAGTCCCCCGGGGGGATATGGCTACACCTTC
TRBV6-5	NA	TRBJ1-2	TRBD1	CASSPSPDRVGGYTF	TGTGCCAGCAGTCCCAGTCCCGACAGGGTCGGCGGCTACACCTTC
TRBV6-6	NA	TRBJ2-3	NA	CASSFQERSSTDTQYF	TGTGCCAGCAGTTTTCAGGAGCGGTCGAGCACAGATACGCAGTATTTT
TRBV3-1/TRBV3-2	few	TRBJ1-1	TRBD1	CASSHGTGVEAFF	TGTGCCAGCAGCCACGGGACAGGGGTTGAAGCTTTCTTT
TRBV11-3	NA	TRBJ1-4	TRBD1	CASTTRTGYPEKLFF	TGTGCCAGCACCACCCGGACAGGGTATCCGGAAAAACTGTTTTTT
TRBV28	NA	TRBJ1-5	TRBD1	CASSPQGAAISFGNQPQHF	TGTGCCAGCAGTCCCCAGGGGGCCGCTATTAGTTTTGGCAATCAGCCCCAGCATTTT
TRBV18	NA	TRBJ1-2	NA	CASSPGHHYGYTF	TGTGCCAGCTCACCAGGACACCACTATGGCTACACCTTC
TRBV27	NA	TRBJ1-6	NA	CAGGRPGGSPLHF	TGTGCCGGGGGACGGCCGGGGGGTTCACCCCTCCACTTT
TRBV7-2	NA	TRBJ1-5	TRBD1	CARGGTDIRPQHF	TGTGCCAGAGGGGGGACAGACATTCGTCCCCAGCATTTT